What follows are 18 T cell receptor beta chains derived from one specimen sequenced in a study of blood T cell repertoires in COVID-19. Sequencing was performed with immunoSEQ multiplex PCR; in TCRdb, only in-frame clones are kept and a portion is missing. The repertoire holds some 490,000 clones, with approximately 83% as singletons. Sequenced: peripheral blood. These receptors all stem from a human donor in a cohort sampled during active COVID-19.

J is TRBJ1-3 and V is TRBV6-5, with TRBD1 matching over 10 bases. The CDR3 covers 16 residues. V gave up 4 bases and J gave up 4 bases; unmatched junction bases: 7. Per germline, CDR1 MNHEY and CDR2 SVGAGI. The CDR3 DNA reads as TGTGCCAGCAGTTCTCAACCGGGACAGGGGGGAAACACCATATATTTT. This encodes CASSSQPGQGGNTIYF.

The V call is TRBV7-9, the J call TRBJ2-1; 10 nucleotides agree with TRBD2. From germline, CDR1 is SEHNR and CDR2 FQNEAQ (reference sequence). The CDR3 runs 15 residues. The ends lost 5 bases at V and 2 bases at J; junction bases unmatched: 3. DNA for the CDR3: TGTGCCAGCAGCGTCAGCGGGAGGGCCTACAATGAGCAGTTCTTC. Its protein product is CASSVSGRAYNEQFF. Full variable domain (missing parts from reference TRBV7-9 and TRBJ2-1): DTGVSQNPRHKITKRGQNVTFRCDPISEHNRLYWYRQTLGQGPEFLTYFQNEAQLEKSRLLSDRFSAERPKGSFSTLEIQRTEQGDSAMYLCASSVSGRAYNEQFFGPGTRLTVL.

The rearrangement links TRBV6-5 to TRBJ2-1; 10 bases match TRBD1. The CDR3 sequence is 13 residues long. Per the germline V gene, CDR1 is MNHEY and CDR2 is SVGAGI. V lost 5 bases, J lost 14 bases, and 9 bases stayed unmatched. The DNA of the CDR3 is TGTGCCAGCAGTACCAAGTTCGGGACAGGGGAGTTCTTC. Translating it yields CASSTKFGTGEFF.

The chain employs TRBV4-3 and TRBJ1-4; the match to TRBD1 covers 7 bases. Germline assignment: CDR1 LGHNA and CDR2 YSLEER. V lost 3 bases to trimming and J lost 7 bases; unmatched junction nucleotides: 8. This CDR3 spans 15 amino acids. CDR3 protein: CASSQNRGEGEKLFF. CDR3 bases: TGCGCCAGCAGCCAGAACAGGGGCGAGGGTGAAAAACTGTTTTTT.

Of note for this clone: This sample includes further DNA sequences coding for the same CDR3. The CDR3 DNA is TGCGCCAGCAGCTTGGGACTAGCAGAATACAATGAGCAGTTCTTC. This encodes CASSLGLAEYNEQFF. This chain links TRBV5-1 with TRBJ2-1; the match to TRBD2 covers 7 bases. The J segment lost 4 bases and the V segment lost 0 bases, leaving 4 bases of the junction unmatched. Germline lookup yields CDR1 SGHRS and CDR2 YFSETQ. This CDR3 contains 15 residues.

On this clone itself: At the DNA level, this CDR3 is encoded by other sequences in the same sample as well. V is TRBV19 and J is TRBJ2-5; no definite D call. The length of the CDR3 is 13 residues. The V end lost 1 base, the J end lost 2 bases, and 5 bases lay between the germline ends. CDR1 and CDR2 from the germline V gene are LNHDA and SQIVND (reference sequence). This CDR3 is CASSIGRQETQYF. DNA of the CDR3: TGTGCCAGTAGTATAGGTCGGCAAGAGACCCAGTACTTC.

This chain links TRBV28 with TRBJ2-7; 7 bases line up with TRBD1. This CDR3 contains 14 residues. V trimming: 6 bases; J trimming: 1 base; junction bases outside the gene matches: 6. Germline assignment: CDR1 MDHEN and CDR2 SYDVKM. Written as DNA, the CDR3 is TGTGCCAGCAGGGACAGGACAGTTTCCTACGAGCAGTACTTC. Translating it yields CASRDRTVSYEQYF.

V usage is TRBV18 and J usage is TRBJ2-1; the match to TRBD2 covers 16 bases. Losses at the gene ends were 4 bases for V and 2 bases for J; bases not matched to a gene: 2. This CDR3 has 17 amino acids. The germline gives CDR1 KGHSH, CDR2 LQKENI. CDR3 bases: TGTGCCAGCTCACTGGGACTAGCGGGAGGGCCCTACAATGAGCAGTTCTTC. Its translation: CASSLGLAGGPYNEQFF.

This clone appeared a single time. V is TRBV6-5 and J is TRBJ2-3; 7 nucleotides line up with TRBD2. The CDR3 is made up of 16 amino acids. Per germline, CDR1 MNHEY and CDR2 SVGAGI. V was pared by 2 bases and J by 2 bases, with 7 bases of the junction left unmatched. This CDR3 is CASSYGGESATDTQYF. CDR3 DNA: TGTGCCAGCAGTTACGGGGGGGAATCTGCCACAGATACGCAGTATTTT.

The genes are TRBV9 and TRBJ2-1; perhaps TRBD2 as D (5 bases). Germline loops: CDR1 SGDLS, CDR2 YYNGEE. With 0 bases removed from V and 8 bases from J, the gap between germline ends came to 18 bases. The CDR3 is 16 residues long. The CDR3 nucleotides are TGTGCCAGCAGCGTAGGACCGGGAAGTGTCGGGGATGAGCAGTTCTTC. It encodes CASSVGPGSVGDEQFF. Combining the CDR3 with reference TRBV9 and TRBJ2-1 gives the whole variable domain DSGVTQTPKHLITATGQRVTLRCSPRSGDLSVYWYQQSLDQGLQFLIQYYNGEERAKGNILERFSAQQFPDLHSELNLSSLELGDSALYFCASSVGPGSVGDEQFFGPGTRLTVL.

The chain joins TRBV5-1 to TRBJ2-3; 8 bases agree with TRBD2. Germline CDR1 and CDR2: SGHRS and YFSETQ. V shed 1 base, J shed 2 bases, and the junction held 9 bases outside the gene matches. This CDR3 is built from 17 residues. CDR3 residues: CASSLRRLAGSTDTQYF. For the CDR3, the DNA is TGCGCCAGCAGCTTGAGACGGCTAGCGGGTTCCACAGATACGCAGTATTTT.

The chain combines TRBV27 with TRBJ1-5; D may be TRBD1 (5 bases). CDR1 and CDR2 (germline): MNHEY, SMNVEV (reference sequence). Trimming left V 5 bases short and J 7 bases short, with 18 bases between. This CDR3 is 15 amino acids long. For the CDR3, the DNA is TGTGCCAGCAGTCCCTGGCAGGCCCGGGGGCAGCCCCAGCATTTT. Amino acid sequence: CASSPWQARGQPQHF.

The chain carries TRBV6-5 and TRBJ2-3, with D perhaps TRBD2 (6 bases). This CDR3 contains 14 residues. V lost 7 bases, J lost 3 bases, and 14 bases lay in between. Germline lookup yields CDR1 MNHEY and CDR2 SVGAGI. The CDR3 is CASKTGVGTDTQYF. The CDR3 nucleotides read TGTGCCAGCAAAACGGGAGTCGGGACAGATACGCAGTATTTT.

This chain's CDR3 is CASSDRQTGGYTF. The CDR3 DNA sequence: TGTGCCAGCAGTGACCGACAGACTGGGGGCTACACCTTC. V usage is TRBV25-1 and J usage is TRBJ1-2; maybe TRBD1 (5 bases). The germline gives CDR1 MGHDK, CDR2 SYGVNS. The CDR3 contains 13 residues. The ends were cut back, 3 bases at V and 8 bases at J, with 13 bases in the middle.

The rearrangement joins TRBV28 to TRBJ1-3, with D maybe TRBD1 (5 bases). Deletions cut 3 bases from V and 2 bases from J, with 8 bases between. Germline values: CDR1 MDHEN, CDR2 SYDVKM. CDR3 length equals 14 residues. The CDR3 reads CASSFPRAGNTIYF. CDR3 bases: TGTGCCAGCAGTTTCCCCAGGGCTGGAAACACCATATATTTT.

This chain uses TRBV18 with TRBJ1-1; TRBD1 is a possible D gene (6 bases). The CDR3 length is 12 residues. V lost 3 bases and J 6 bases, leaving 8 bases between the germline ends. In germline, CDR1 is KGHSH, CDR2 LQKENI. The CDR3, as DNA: TGTGCCAGCTCACCGCACAGGGCTGAAGCTTTCTTT. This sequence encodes CASSPHRAEAFF.

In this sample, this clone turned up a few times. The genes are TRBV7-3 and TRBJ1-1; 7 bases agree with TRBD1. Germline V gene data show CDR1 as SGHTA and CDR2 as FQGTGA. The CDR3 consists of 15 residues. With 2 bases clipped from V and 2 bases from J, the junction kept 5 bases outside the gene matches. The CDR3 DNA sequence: TGTGCCAGCAGCTTATCTCGGGACAGCAACACTGAAGCTTTCTTT. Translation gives CASSLSRDSNTEAFF.

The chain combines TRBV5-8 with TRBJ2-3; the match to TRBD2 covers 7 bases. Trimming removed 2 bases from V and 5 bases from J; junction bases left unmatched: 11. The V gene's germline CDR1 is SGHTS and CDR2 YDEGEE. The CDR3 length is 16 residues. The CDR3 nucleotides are TGTGCCAGCAGCTTTCGCGGGGGAGGGAGCGGAGATACGCAGTATTTT. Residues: CASSFRGGGSGDTQYF.